A single T cell receptor beta chain is shown here with its context. Antigen unknown. The time point is: cycle 4 day 1 (C4D1), after six to seven weeks of nivolumab. Each of the patients experienced relapse following autologous stem cell transplantation, and their brentuximab vedotin exposure differed. Thawed PBMCs were the source of CD4+ T cells, purified by magnetic negative selection. The CDR3 runs to 14 residues. V was clipped by 5 bases and J by 3 bases, with 14 bases between them. Germline lookup yields CDR1 SGHAT and CDR2 FQDESV (reference sequence). TCRdb keeps only in-frame clones here, not all; method: immunoSEQ multiplex PCR. The sample contains 25,000 to 30,000 clones, about 88% of which appear only once. These data are taken from a study of PD-1 blockade in classical Hodgkin lymphoma. Study observations and caveats: The study reported lower baseline TCR diversity in newly diagnosed patients than in healthy donors. Compared with baseline, CD4+ but not CD8+ TCR diversity had risen significantly by C4D1.

V and J are TRBV11-1 and TRBJ2-7; no clear D. The source material was CD4+ T cells from blood, sampled before the fourth cycle of nivolumab. This TCR was sampled from a human donor with classical Hodgkin lymphoma. The CDR3 sequence is CASSPSWVDYEQYF. DNA of the CDR3: TGTGCCAGCAGCCCCTCTTGGGTAGACTACGAGCAGTACTTC.